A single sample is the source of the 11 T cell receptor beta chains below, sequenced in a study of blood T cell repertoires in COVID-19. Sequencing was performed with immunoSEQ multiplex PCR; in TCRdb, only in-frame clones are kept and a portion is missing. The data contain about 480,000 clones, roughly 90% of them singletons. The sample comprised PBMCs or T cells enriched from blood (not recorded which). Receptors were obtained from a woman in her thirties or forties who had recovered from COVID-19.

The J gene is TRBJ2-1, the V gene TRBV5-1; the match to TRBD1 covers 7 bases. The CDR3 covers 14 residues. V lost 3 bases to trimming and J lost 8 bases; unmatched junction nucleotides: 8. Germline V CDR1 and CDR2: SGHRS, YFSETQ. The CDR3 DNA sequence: TGCGCCAGCAGCTCTAGACAGGGATCAGATGAGCAGTTCTTC. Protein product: CASSSRQGSDEQFF.

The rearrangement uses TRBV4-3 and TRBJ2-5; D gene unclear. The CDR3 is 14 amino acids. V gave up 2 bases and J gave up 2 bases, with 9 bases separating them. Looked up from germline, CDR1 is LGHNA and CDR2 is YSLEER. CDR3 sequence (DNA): TGCGCCAGCAGCCAATTCTTAAAACAAGAGACCCAGTACTTC. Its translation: CASSQFLKQETQYF.

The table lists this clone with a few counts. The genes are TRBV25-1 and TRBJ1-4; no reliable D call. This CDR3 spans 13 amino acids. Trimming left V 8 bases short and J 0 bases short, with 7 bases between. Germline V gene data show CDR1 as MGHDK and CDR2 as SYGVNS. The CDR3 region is CASERATNEKLFF. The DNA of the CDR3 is TGTGCCAGCGAGAGGGCAACTAATGAAAAACTGTTTTTT.

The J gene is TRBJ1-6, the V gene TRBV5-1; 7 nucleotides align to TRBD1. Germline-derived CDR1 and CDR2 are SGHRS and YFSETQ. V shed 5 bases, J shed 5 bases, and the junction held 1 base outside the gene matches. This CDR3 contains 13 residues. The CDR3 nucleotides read TGCGCCAGCAGAGGGACAGATAATTCACCCCTCCACTTT. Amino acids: CASRGTDNSPLHF. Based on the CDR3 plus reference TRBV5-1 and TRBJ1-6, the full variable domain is KAGVTQTPRYLIKTRGQQVTLSCSPISGHRSVSWYQQTPGQGLQFLFEYFSETQRNKGNFPGRFSGRQFSNSRSEMNVSTLELGDSALYLCASRGTDNSPLHFGNGTRLTVT.

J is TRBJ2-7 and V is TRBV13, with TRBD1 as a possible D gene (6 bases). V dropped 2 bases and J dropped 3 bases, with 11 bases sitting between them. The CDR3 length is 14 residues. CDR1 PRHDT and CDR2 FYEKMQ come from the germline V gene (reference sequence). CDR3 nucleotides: TGTGCCAGCAGCTTACAGCAGGGGAGCTACGAGCAGTACTTC. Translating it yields CASSLQQGSYEQYF.

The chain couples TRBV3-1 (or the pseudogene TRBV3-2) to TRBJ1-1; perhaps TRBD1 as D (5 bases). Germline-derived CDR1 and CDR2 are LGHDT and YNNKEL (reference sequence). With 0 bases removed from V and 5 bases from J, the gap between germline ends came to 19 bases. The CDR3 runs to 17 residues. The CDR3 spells CASSQDRSGVGRTEAFF. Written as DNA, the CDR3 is TGTGCCAGCAGCCAAGATCGGTCGGGGGTGGGTCGGACTGAAGCTTTCTTT.

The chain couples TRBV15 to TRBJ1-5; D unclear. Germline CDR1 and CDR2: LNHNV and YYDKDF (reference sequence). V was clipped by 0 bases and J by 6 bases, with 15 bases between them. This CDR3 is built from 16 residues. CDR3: CATSRDAPPRGQPQHF. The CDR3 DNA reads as TGTGCCACCAGCAGAGATGCCCCCCCTCGGGGTCAGCCCCAGCATTTT.

Written as DNA, the CDR3 is TGCGCCAGCAGAAAACTAGCGGGAGAGGAGACCCAGTACTTC. Translating it yields CASRKLAGEETQYF. The J gene is TRBJ2-5, the V gene TRBV10-1; 11 nucleotides align to TRBD2. CDR3 size: 14 residues. Germline V gene data show CDR1 as WNHNN and CDR2 as SYGVQD (reference sequence). Germline trimming cut 6 bases from V and 5 bases from J; bases unmatched to any gene: 5.

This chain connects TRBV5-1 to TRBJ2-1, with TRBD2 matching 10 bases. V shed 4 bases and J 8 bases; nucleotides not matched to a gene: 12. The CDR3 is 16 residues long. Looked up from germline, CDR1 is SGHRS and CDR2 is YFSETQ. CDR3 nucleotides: TGCGCCAGCAGCACGCTTCTAGCGGGAGCTTCGGATGAGCAGTTCTTC. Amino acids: CASSTLLAGASDEQFF.

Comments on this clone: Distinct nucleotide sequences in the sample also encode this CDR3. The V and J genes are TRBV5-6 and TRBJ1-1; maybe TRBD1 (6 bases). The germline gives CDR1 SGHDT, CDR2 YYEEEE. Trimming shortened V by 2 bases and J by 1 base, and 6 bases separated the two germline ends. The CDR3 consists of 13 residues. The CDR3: CASSLGGNTEAFF. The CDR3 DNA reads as TGTGCCAGCAGCTTAGGGGGGAACACTGAAGCTTTCTTT.

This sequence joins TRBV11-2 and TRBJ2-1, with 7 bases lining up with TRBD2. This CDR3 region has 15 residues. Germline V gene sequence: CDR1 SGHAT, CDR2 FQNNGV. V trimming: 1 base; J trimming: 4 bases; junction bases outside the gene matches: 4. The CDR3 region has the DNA TGTGCCAGCAGCTTAGCCCTAGCGGTTTACAATGAGCAGTTCTTC. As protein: CASSLALAVYNEQFF. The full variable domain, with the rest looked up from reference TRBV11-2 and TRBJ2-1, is EAGVAQSPRYKIIEKRQSVAFWCNPISGHATLYWYQQILGQGPKLLIQFQNNGVVDDSQLPKDRFSAERLKGVDSTLKIQPAKLEDSAVYLCASSLALAVYNEQFFGPGTRLTVL.